This T cell receptor (beta chain) was identified in a study of technical replicates of blood from four donors. Profiling relied on immunoSEQ multiplex PCR, and the TCRdb table lists in-frame clones only, not all of them. The sample yields under 85,000 clones, nearly 95% seen once. V shed 2 bases and J shed 0 bases, with 9 bases lying between them. The CDR3 is 14 amino acids. In germline, CDR1 is SGDLS, CDR2 YYNGEE. V gene TRBV9 combines with J gene TRBJ2-7; D might be TRBD2 (6 bases). This clonotype was sampled from a human donor in good health. Sequenced: T cells isolated from PBMCs. In DNA form, the CDR3 reads TGTGCCAGCAGCGTCGGGACTCGCTCCTACGAGCAGTACTTC. This sequence encodes CASSVGTRSYEQYF.